A single sample gave rise to the 4 T cell receptor beta chains below, sequenced in a study of blood T cells in healthy people across ages. For the second PCR, which ran for roughly 6 to 11 cycles, a sample-barcoded 5' primer and a J-beta primer mix were used. TCRdb called the 5' RACE reads again in MiXCR, with one record for every CDR3 protein. The data contain about 1.7 million distinct CDR3 sequences, under 30% of them singletons. Sequencing was done on a sample of blood. The receptors derive from a woman under 40 in good health.

This sequence joins TRBV7-2 and TRBJ1-2; D perhaps matches TRBD1 (6 bases). CDR3 length: 14 residues. The V gene's germline CDR1 is SGHTA and CDR2 FQGNSA. V lost 5 bases to trimming and J lost 6 bases, with 16 bases between them. CDR3 sequence: CASSPLRGGNGYTF. In nucleotides, the CDR3 is TGTGCCAGCAGCCCCCTTAGGGGGGGCAATGGCTACACCTTC.

This clonotype occurred a few times. Sequence at one end of the junction differs from germline and may be a read error. The rearrangement links TRBV7-9 to TRBJ2-3; D is perhaps TRBD2 (7 bases). Per germline, CDR1 SEHNR and CDR2 FQNEAQ (reference sequence). The CDR3 is 15 amino acids. The CDR3 sequence is CTSIPRGASTDTQYF. CDR3 bases: TGTACCAGCATCCCACGGGGGGCTAGCACAGATACGCAGTATTTT.

This sequence joins TRBV27 and TRBJ1-2, with TRBD1 matching 7 bases. V was pared by 3 bases and J by 10 bases, with 23 bases of the junction left unmatched. Per the germline V gene, CDR1 is MNHEY and CDR2 is SMNVEV (reference sequence). This CDR3 contains 18 residues. The CDR3 is CASSFAPRGTDRDSDYTF. DNA of the CDR3: TGTGCCAGCAGTTTTGCCCCGAGAGGAACTGACAGGGATTCTGACTACACCTTC.

The table lists this clonotype with many counts. V is TRBV5-5 and J is TRBJ2-4; the D gene could be TRBD1 or TRBD2 (5 bases each). Germline CDR1 SGHKS, CDR2 YYEKEE (reference sequence). V was clipped by 2 bases and J by 8 bases, with 14 bases between them. The CDR3 loop spans 14 amino acids. The CDR3 sequence: CASSLRTRGDIQYF. In nucleotides, the CDR3 is TGTGCCAGCAGCTTACGGACGAGGGGCGACATTCAGTACTTC.